The 13 T cell receptor beta chains reported below all come from one sample, sequenced in a study of T cell responses to AZD1222 COVID-19 vaccine. Some clones are missing from TCRdb's copy, which holds only in-frame ones; the method was immunoSEQ multiplex PCR. The table lists over 65,000 clones, roughly 90% of them singletons, with around 7.7% in the top ten. This sample comprised peripheral blood, obtained on day 0 of AZD1222 vaccination. These TCRs come from an adult in good health.

This clone was observed a single time. V gene TRBV6-5 combines with J gene TRBJ2-5; tentatively, D is TRBD1 (5 bases). This CDR3 is built from 13 residues. Per the germline V gene, CDR1 is MNHEY and CDR2 is SVGAGI. V shed 7 bases and J shed 4 bases, with 13 bases lying between them. CDR3 in DNA: TGTGCCAGCACACAGGTGGTTCGAGAGACCCAGTACTTC. Amino acid sequence: CASTQVVRETQYF.

The rearrangement links TRBV3-1 (or the pseudogene TRBV3-2) to TRBJ1-4, with D possibly matching TRBD1 (5 bases). Germline V gives CDR1 LGHDT, CDR2 YNNKEL (reference sequence). Trimming stripped 4 bases from V and 8 bases from J, with 14 bases between. The CDR3 runs 14 residues. The CDR3 here is CASSPKGYGEKLFF. The CDR3, as DNA: TGTGCCAGCAGCCCCAAGGGGTATGGGGAAAAACTGTTTTTT.

The V call is TRBV25-1, the J call TRBJ1-6, with a tentative D call TRBD1 (6 bases). The CDR3 is made up of 18 amino acids. Germline-derived CDR1 and CDR2 are MGHDK and SYGVNS. Trimming took off 2 bases at V and 0 bases at J, with 14 bases between the two ends. In DNA, the CDR3 is TGTGCCAGCAGTGAAAGGGGGGCTAGAAGCTCCTATAATTCACCCCTCCACTTT. It translates to CASSERGARSSYNSPLHF.

As DNA, the CDR3 is TGTGCCAGCAGCGTGGCAGGGACAGATACGCAGTATTTT. It yields the protein CASSVAGTDTQYF. This chain connects TRBV9 to TRBJ2-3; a possible D gene is TRBD1 (5 bases). V gave up 2 bases and J gave up 3 bases, with 7 bases separating them. The CDR3 has 13 amino acids. Germline CDR1 and CDR2: SGDLS and YYNGEE.

V gene TRBV7-2 combines with J gene TRBJ1-3, with D perhaps matching TRBD1 (5 bases). Germline V CDR1 and CDR2: SGHTA, FQGNSA. Between the trimmed V and J ends, which lost 4 bases and 0 bases, there was a span of 10 bases. CDR3 length: 15 residues. The CDR3 loop reads CASSSKTVSGNTIYF. CDR3 bases: TGTGCCAGCAGCTCAAAGACAGTCTCTGGAAACACCATATATTTT. The complete variable domain, with remaining parts taken from reference TRBV7-2 and TRBJ1-3, reads GAGVSQSPSNKVTEKGKDVELRCDPISGHTALYWYRQSLGQGLEFLIYFQGNSAPDKSGLPSDRFSAERTGGSVSTLTIQRTQQEDSAVYLCASSSKTVSGNTIYFGEGSWLTVV.

The V and J genes are TRBV20-1 and TRBJ1-2; TRBD1 aligns across 7 bases. The CDR3 is made up of 11 amino acids. With V trimmed by 1 base and J by 7 bases, 0 bases remained unmatched. CDR1 DFQATT and CDR2 SNEGSKA come from the germline V gene (reference sequence). The CDR3 sequence is CSARAGGGYTF. CDR3 bases: TGCAGTGCTAGAGCAGGGGGTGGCTACACCTTC.

The rearrangement joins TRBV4-1 to TRBJ2-7; 10 bases match TRBD2. The J segment lost 3 bases and the V segment lost 2 bases, leaving 4 bases of the junction unmatched. Germline V gene lookup returns CDR1 MGHRA and CDR2 YSYEKL. CDR3 length: 15 residues. The CDR3 DNA follows: TGCGCCAGCAGCCAACTAGCGGGAGTGAACTACGAGCAGTACTTC. Translating gives CASSQLAGVNYEQYF.

The rearrangement uses TRBV9 and TRBJ2-7, with 12 bases matching TRBD2. This CDR3 is 15 amino acids long. After removal of 3 bases from V and 2 bases from J, the junction contained 3 bases not matched to a gene. In germline, CDR1 is SGDLS, CDR2 YYNGEE. CDR3 nucleotides: TGTGCCAGCAGCGCCCTAGCGGGAGGGGCCTACGAGCAGTACTTC. It yields the protein CASSALAGGAYEQYF.

This clone appeared once. The chain employs TRBV28 and TRBJ1-4; tentatively, D is TRBD1 (5 bases). Germline lookup yields CDR1 MDHEN and CDR2 SYDVKM. The CDR3 covers 12 residues. Deletions cut 2 bases from V and 7 bases from J, with 5 bases between. The CDR3 sequence is CASSLRGEKLFF. Written as DNA, the CDR3 is TGTGCCAGCAGTTTAAGGGGTGAAAAACTGTTTTTT.

In its sample, this clone was seen a few times. The chain employs TRBV28 and TRBJ1-2; TRBD1 matches at 10 bases. V lost 2 bases to trimming and J lost 3 bases; unmatched junction nucleotides: 3. CDR1 and CDR2 from the germline V gene are MDHEN and SYDVKM. This CDR3 comprises 15 residues. CDR3 bases: TGTGCCAGCAGTTTACCCGGACAGGGGGACTATGGCTACACCTTC. It encodes CASSLPGQGDYGYTF.

CDR3 amino acids: CASRIRDMPDNEQFF. The CDR3 DNA reads as TGTGCCAGCAGAATCCGAGACATGCCCGACAATGAGCAGTTCTTC. This chain uses TRBV2 with TRBJ2-1; D unclear. The length of the CDR3 is 15 residues. Trimming took off 6 bases at V and 5 bases at J, with 17 bases between the two ends. The V gene's germline CDR1 is SNHLY and CDR2 FYNNEI.

The chain uses TRBV5-1 and TRBJ2-1; the D gene is possibly TRBD2 (6 bases). The CDR3 runs 16 residues. CDR1 and CDR2 from the germline V gene are SGHRS and YFSETQ. V dropped 0 bases and J dropped 1 base, with 11 bases sitting between them. CDR3 sequence: CASSLAGGVSYNEQFF. CDR3 DNA: TGCGCCAGCAGCTTGGCCGGGGGTGTATCCTACAATGAGCAGTTCTTC.

This chain connects TRBV9 to TRBJ1-6, with 8 bases aligning to TRBD1. This CDR3 is 15 amino acids long. V lost 6 bases to trimming and J lost 2 bases; unmatched junction nucleotides: 4. Germline-derived CDR1 and CDR2 are SGDLS and YYNGEE. The CDR3 protein is CASNQQGAYNSPLHF. The CDR3 DNA reads TGTGCCAGCAACCAACAGGGGGCCTATAATTCACCCCTCCACTTT.